This TCR beta chain emerged from a study of beta chain features in type 1 diabetes. It was via CD45RO/CCR7/CD25/CD127/CD95/CD27 that CD4+ naive, central memory, regulatory and stem cell-like memory cells were sorted. Expressed TCRB transcripts were sequenced, since all the RNA that had been isolated was reverse transcribed. Roughly 3.6 million reads was the average for naive, central memory and regulatory T cell samples. The method was immunoSEQ multiplex PCR; TCRdb's version includes in-frame clones alone and lacks a portion of them. This table has roughly 150,000 clones, around 8% appearing once. General study results and limits: TCRB CDR3s were moderately but significantly shorter in Type 1 diabetes patients in all four CD4+ subsets. The cDNA sequencing approach could over-represent high-TCR-expressing cells.

A remark on this clone: Its matching antigen is unknown.

Sequencing input: central memory CD4+ T cells from blood. This receptor was taken from a woman under 30 with type 1 diabetes.

DNA of the CDR3: TGTGCCAGCAGCTTGTTGCGGGGGGGCAATGAGCAGTTCTTC. Protein product: CASSLLRGGNEQFF. This chain uses TRBV5-8 with TRBJ2-1; 9 bases match TRBD2. Germline loops: CDR1 SGHTS, CDR2 YDEGEE. V trimming: 1 base; J trimming: 6 bases; junction bases outside the gene matches: 2. The CDR3 is 14 amino acids.